This entry lists 9 T cell receptor beta chains sequenced from one sample in a study of PD-L1 blockade in urothelial cancer. TCRdb keeps only in-frame clones here, not all; method: immunoSEQ multiplex PCR. Of fewer than 85,000 clones listed, roughly 90% are singletons. Time point meaning: peripheral blood 6 weeks after treatment start. Sequenced here: PBMCs, sampled around atezolizumab (anti-PD-L1) treatment. These TCRs come from a man in his 60s with urothelial cancer.

V gene TRBV18 combines with J gene TRBJ2-7, with 9 bases aligning to TRBD1. In germline, CDR1 is KGHSH, CDR2 LQKENI. The CDR3 covers 15 residues. V lost 3 bases and J lost 3; bases outside the gene matches: 6. The CDR3 DNA follows: TGTGCCAGCTCACCGGGGACAGGGTTGGACTACGAGCAGTACTTC. As protein: CASSPGTGLDYEQYF.

The chain joins TRBV5-1 to TRBJ2-3; TRBD2 agrees at 10 bases. After removal of 2 bases from V and 2 bases from J, the junction contained 14 bases not matched to a gene. Germline V CDR1 and CDR2: SGHRS, YFSETQ. The length of the CDR3 is 19 residues. The CDR3 protein is CASSLPGLATPLPTDTQYF. CDR3 sequence (DNA): TGCGCCAGCAGCTTACCGGGACTAGCGACACCCCTACCCACAGATACGCAGTATTTT.

The CDR3 DNA sequence: TGCGCCAGCAGCTTGGGACTAGCGGGGACCTACGAGCAGTACTTC. Protein product: CASSLGLAGTYEQYF. The rearrangement uses TRBV5-1 and TRBJ2-7; TRBD2 aligns across 11 bases. Germline CDR1 and CDR2: SGHRS and YFSETQ. The CDR3 is 15 residues long. The J segment lost 2 bases and the V segment lost 0 bases, leaving 1 base of the junction unmatched.

The chain joins TRBV19 to TRBJ2-1, with 13 bases matching TRBD2. The junction had 8 bases not matched to a gene; V was cut back by 5 bases and J by 10 bases. The CDR3 has 15 amino acids. Germline V gene sequence: CDR1 LNHDA, CDR2 SQIVND (reference sequence). CDR3 region: CASSLGTSGIGEQFF. In nucleotides, the CDR3 is TGTGCCAGTAGTTTAGGGACTAGCGGGATAGGCGAGCAGTTCTTC. Supplemented by reference TRBV19 and TRBJ2-1, the full variable domain reads DGGITQSPKYLFRKEGQNVTLSCEQNLNHDAMYWYRQDPGQGLRLIYYSQIVNDFQKGDIAEGYSVSREKKESFPLTVTSAQKNPTAFYLCASSLGTSGIGEQFFGPGTRLTVL.

The CDR3: CASSFQGTRSYNEQFF. The CDR3 nucleotides read TGTGCCAGCAGTTTTCAGGGCACCCGCTCCTACAATGAGCAGTTCTTC. The chain combines TRBV28 with TRBJ2-1; D is possibly TRBD1 (5 bases). Germline V gene data show CDR1 as MDHEN and CDR2 as SYDVKM. This CDR3 is 16 amino acids long. Trimming pared 3 bases from V and 0 bases from J, leaving 12 bases between.

V and J are TRBV6-5 and TRBJ2-3; a weak D match, TRBD2 (5 bases). Germline V gene sequence: CDR1 MNHEY, CDR2 SVGAGI. Trimming stripped 0 bases from V and 4 bases from J, with 11 bases between. CDR3 length: 15 amino acids. Here the CDR3 DNA reads TGTGCCAGCAGTTACTCGAGGGTTGGGCCAGATACGCAGTATTTT. Translation gives CASSYSRVGPDTQYF.

This clone was detected once. The rearrangement uses TRBV29-1 and TRBJ2-1, with 9 bases identical to TRBD1. Germline assignment: CDR1 SQVTM and CDR2 ANQGSEA. The CDR3 is made up of 13 amino acids. J lost 4 bases, V lost 7 bases, and 5 bases had no gene match. CDR3 in amino acids: CSGKQGAYNEQFF. The CDR3 coding sequence is TGCAGCGGTAAACAGGGGGCATACAATGAGCAGTTCTTC.

This chain uses TRBV4-1 with TRBJ1-5, with D perhaps matching TRBD1 (5 bases). V shed 0 bases and J shed 1 base, with 13 bases lying between them. The CDR3 spans 17 residues. Germline CDR1 reads MGHRA; CDR2 reads YSYEKL. CDR3 nucleotides: TGCGCCAGCAGCCAAGAGTGGGGCGGTACGAGCAATCAGCCCCAGCATTTT. This sequence encodes CASSQEWGGTSNQPQHF.

The chain couples TRBV27 to TRBJ2-1; D gene unclear. The CDR3 has 14 amino acids. With 7 bases removed from V and 0 bases from J, the gap between germline ends came to 10 bases. CDR1 and CDR2 from the germline V gene are MNHEY and SMNVEV (reference sequence). CDR3 nucleotides: TGTGCCAGCACCCCTTGGAGCTCCTACAATGAGCAGTTCTTC. Its translation is CASTPWSSYNEQFF.